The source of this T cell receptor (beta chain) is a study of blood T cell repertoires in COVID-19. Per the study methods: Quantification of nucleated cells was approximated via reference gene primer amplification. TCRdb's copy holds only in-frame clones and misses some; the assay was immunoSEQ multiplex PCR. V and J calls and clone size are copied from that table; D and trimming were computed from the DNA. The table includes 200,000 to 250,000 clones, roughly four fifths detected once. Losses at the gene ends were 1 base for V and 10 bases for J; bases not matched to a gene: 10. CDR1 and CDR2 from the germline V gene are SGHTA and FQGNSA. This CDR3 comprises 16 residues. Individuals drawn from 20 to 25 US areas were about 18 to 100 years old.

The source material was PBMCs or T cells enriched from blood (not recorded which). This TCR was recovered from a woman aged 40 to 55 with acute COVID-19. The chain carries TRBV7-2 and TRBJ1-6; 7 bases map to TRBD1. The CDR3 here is CASSLVNGQVGSPLHF. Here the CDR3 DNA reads TGTGCCAGCAGCTTAGTCAATGGACAGGTTGGGTCACCCCTCCACTTT.